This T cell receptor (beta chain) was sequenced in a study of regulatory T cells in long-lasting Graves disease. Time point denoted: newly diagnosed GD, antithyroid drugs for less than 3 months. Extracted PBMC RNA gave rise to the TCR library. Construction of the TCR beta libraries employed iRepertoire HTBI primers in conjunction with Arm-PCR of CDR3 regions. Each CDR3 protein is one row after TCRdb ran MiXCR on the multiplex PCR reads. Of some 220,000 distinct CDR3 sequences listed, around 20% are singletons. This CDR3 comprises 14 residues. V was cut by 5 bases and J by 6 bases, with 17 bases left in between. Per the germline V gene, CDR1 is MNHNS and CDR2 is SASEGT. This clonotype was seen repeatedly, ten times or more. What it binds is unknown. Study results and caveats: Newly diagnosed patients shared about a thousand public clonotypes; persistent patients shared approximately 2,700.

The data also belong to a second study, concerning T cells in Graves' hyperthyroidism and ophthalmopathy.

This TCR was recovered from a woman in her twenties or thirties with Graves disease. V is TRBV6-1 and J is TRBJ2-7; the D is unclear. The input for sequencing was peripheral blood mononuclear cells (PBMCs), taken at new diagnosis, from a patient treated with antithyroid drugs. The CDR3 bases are TGTGCCAGCAGTCTACCTTACCCGTTCGGCGAGCAGTACTTC. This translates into CASSLPYPFGEQYF.